Each of the 11 T cell receptor beta chains below was sequenced from the same sample in a study of shared clonotypes between healthy human individuals. Sequenced by immunoSEQ multiplex PCR; TCRdb stores in-frame clones only, minus some. The table has roughly 200,000 clones, 66% seen once. Source material: memory CD4+ T cells sorted from blood. As for subset: CD45RA-negative fraction. Receptors were obtained from a man aged 25 to 45 in good health.

The genes are TRBV6-5 and TRBJ1-1; TRBD1 agrees at 11 bases. The CDR3 runs to 15 residues. From germline, CDR1 is MNHEY and CDR2 SVGAGI. V lost 5 bases, J lost 4 bases, and 6 bases stayed unmatched. CDR3 in amino acids: CASSLTGTGGTEAFF. DNA for the CDR3: TGTGCCAGCAGTCTCACCGGGACAGGGGGCACTGAAGCTTTCTTT.

In its sample, this clone was seen a few times. This chain uses TRBV2 with TRBJ2-4; D gene uncertain. Germline values: CDR1 SNHLY, CDR2 FYNNEI. Trimming stripped 0 bases from V and 11 bases from J, with 11 bases between. The CDR3 runs to 13 residues. The CDR3 DNA reads as TGTGCCAGCAGTGAAGCGGGTCGGCTGGTTCAGTACTTC. This translates into CASSEAGRLVQYF.

The chain carries TRBV19 and TRBJ2-7; TRBD2 might be the D (6 bases). The CDR3 loop spans 15 amino acids. V dropped 5 bases and J dropped 0 bases, with 14 bases sitting between them. CDR1 is LNHDA and CDR2 is SQIVND in the germline V gene (reference sequence). The CDR3 spells CASSPPGRGSYEQYF. DNA for the CDR3: TGTGCCAGTAGTCCCCCAGGGCGGGGCTCCTACGAGCAGTACTTC.

This chain joins TRBV6-1 and TRBJ2-7; D is undetermined. The ends were cut back, 3 bases at V and 3 bases at J, with 24 bases in the middle. The CDR3 has 18 amino acids. The germline V gene encodes CDR1 MNHNS and CDR2 SASEGT. DNA of the CDR3: TGTGCCAGCAGTGAGGAAGGACCAGCTTTGTCGATGATCTACGAGCAGTACTTC. It yields the protein CASSEEGPALSMIYEQYF.

This clone was detected only a few times. This rearrangement joins TRBV2 to TRBJ2-7; D possibly corresponds to TRBD1 (6 bases). The V end lost 6 bases, the J end lost 0 bases, and 9 bases lay between the germline ends. Germline assignment: CDR1 SNHLY and CDR2 FYNNEI. The CDR3 extends over 13 amino acids. CDR3 amino acids: CASRDSSSYEQYF. CDR3 DNA sequence: TGTGCCAGCAGGGACAGTAGCTCCTACGAGCAGTACTTC.

V is TRBV5-1 and J is TRBJ1-2, with D possibly being TRBD1 (6 bases). Trimming cost V 2 bases and J 0 bases, with 11 bases left between them. Germline V CDR1 and CDR2: SGHRS, YFSETQ. The CDR3 is 15 amino acids. The CDR3 DNA sequence: TGCGCCAGCAGCTTCATCCGGGACACTAACTATGGCTACACCTTC. Translation: CASSFIRDTNYGYTF. The full variable domain, with the rest looked up from reference TRBV5-1 and TRBJ1-2, is KAGVTQTPRYLIKTRGQQVTLSCSPISGHRSVSWYQQTPGQGLQFLFEYFSETQRNKGNFPGRFSGRQFSNSRSEMNVSTLELGDSALYLCASSFIRDTNYGYTFGSGTRLTVV.

This chain connects TRBV5-1 to TRBJ2-7; D possibly uses TRBD1 or TRBD2 (6 bases each). Germline-derived CDR1 and CDR2 are SGHRS and YFSETQ. Trimming stripped 0 bases from V and 3 bases from J, with 16 bases between. The CDR3 has 16 residues. CDR3 bases: TGCGCCAGCAGCTTGGGCACAGGGCCCGGGGGCTACGAGCAGTACTTC. Encoded protein: CASSLGTGPGGYEQYF.

The rearrangement uses TRBV14 and TRBJ1-1; D call uncertain. Deletions cut 0 bases from V and 5 bases from J, with 7 bases between. Germline V lookup: CDR1 SGHDN, CDR2 FVKESK. This CDR3 region has 13 residues. CDR3 sequence reads: CASSQDALTEAFF. CDR3 in DNA: TGTGCCAGCAGCCAAGATGCGCTGACTGAAGCTTTCTTT. The whole variable domain, filled in from reference TRBV14 and TRBJ1-1, reads EAGVTQFPSHSVIEKGQTVTLRCDPISGHDNLYWYRRVMGKEIKFLLHFVKESKQDESGMPNNRFLAERTGGTYSTLKVQPAELEDSGVYFCASSQDALTEAFFGQGTRLTVV.

V gene TRBV18 combines with J gene TRBJ2-1; no firm D call. V lost 2 bases and J lost 13, with 9 bases in between. The CDR3 loop spans 11 amino acids. Germline V gene data show CDR1 as KGHSH and CDR2 as LQKENI. CDR3 sequence: CASSPGEEQFF. In DNA, the CDR3 is TGTGCCAGCTCACCAGGGGAAGAACAGTTCTTC.

Of note for this clone: This clone may be a read error of a much larger clone one base away. The J gene is TRBJ2-5, the V gene TRBV7-9; D gene ambiguous. The V end lost 5 bases, the J end lost 2 bases, and 6 bases lay between the germline ends. The CDR3 length is 12 residues. Germline V gives CDR1 SEHNR, CDR2 FQNEAQ (reference sequence). CDR3 region: CASSILQETQYF. The CDR3, as DNA: TGTGCCAGCAGCATTTTACAAGAGACCCAGTACTTC.

This rearrangement joins TRBV27 to TRBJ2-3; 10 nucleotides match TRBD2. CDR3 length: 18 residues. After removal of 4 bases from V and 4 bases from J, the junction contained 14 bases not matched to a gene. Germline V lookup: CDR1 MNHEY, CDR2 SMNVEV (reference sequence). CDR3 region: CASSSGGLLAGAADTQYF. The CDR3 DNA reads TGTGCCAGCAGTTCGGGGGGGCTCCTAGCGGGAGCGGCAGATACGCAGTATTTT.